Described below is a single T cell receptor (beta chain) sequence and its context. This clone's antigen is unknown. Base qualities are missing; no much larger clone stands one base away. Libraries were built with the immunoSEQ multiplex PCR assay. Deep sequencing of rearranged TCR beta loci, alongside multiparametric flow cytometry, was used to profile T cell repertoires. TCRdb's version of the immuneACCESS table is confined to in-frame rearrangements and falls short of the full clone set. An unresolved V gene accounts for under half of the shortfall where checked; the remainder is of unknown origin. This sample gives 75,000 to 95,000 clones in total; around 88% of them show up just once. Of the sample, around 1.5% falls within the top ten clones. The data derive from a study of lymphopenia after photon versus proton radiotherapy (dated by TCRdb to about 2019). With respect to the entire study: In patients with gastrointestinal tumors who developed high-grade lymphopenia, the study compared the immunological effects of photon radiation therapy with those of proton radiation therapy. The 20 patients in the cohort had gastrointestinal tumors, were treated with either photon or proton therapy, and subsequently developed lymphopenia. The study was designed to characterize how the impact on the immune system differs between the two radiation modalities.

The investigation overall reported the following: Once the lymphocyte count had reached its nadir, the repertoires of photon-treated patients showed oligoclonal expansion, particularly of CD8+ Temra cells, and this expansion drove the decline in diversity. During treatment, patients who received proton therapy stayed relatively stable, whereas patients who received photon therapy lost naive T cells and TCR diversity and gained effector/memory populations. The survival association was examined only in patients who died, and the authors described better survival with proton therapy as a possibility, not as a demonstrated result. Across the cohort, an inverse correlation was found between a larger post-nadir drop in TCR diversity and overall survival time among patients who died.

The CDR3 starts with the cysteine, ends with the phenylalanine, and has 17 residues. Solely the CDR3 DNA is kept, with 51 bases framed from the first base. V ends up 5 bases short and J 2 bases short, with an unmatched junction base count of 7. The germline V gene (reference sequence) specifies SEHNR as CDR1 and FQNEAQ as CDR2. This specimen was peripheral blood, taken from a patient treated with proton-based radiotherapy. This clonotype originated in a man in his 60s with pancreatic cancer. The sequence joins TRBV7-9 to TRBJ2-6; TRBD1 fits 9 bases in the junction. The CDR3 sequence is CASSTGWTGAGANVLTF. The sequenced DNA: TGTGCCAGCAGCACAGGGTGGACAGGGGCTGGGGCCAACGTCCTGACTTTC.